The TCR beta chain under discussion was sequenced for a study of T cell responses to AZD1222 COVID-19 vaccine. General observations from the study: Most donors were white British, females outnumbered males, and clonal diversity was possibly underestimated. Spike-wide vaccine-associated CD4 TCRs dominated at 160-218 and 743-854. Unmutated variant regions are reportedly the target of nearly half of TCRs that are spike-specific.

As for this clone: The antigen is undetermined.

Clones were read by immunoSEQ multiplex PCR, and TCRdb kept only the in-frame ones, dropping some. The data show tens of thousands of clones, around 86% seen once. The source material was peripheral blood, sampled on day 0 of AZD1222 vaccination. This TCR came from an adult in good health.

CDR3 nucleotide sequence: TGTGCCAGCTCAGGGGACGTGGATACTGAAGCTTTCTTT. Its protein is CASSGDVDTEAFF. The chain joins TRBV18 to TRBJ1-1; weak D call: TRBD1 (5 bases). The germline V and J ends were trimmed by 5 bases and 5 bases, with 12 bases remaining between them. This CDR3 contains 13 residues. Per the germline V gene, CDR1 is KGHSH and CDR2 is LQKENI. Complete variable domain (other parts from reference TRBV18 and TRBJ1-1): NAGVMQNPRHLVRRRGQEARLRCSPMKGHSHVYWYRQLPEEGLKFMVYLQKENIIDESGMPKERFSAEFPKEGPSILRIQQVVRGDSAAYFCASSGDVDTEAFFGQGTRLTVV.